This T cell receptor (beta chain) was sequenced during a study of blood T cell repertoires in COVID-19. About the research overall: The origin of the acute and convalescent COVID-19 samples was the United States, Italy and Spain. Sample material is recorded as cDNA or gDNA derived from T cells, B-cell-depleted T cells, or PBMCs.

CDR1 is SGHRS, CDR2 YFSETQ, per germline. This CDR3 has 17 residues. With V trimmed by 5 bases and J by 7 bases, 18 bases remained unmatched. It was during active infection that Seattle patients were enrolled and then longitudinally followed. Method: immunoSEQ multiplex PCR; TCRdb's copy keeps in-frame clones and lacks some. The sample records 68,000 or so clones, 87% being singletons. The chain recombines TRBV5-1 with TRBJ1-2; 9 nucleotides line up with TRBD1. The clonotype originates from a woman aged 50 to 60 with COVID-19, enrolled during active disease. Specimen: peripheral blood. CDR3 region: CASSLYGTGWGMFGYTF. The DNA of the CDR3 is TGCGCCAGCAGTTTGTACGGGACAGGGTGGGGAATGTTTGGCTACACCTTC.